A selection of T cell receptor beta chains follows, all from one sample in a study of cytomegalovirus exposure and HLA in healthy donors. Produced via immunoSEQ multiplex PCR; TCRdb's table is partial and in-frame only. Of 150,000 to 200,000 clones in the sample, roughly 82% are singletons; the top ten hold 5% to 7.5%. Sequenced input: PBMCs. The origin of the receptors is a man aged 50 to 60 in good health and CMV-seropositive. The CDR3 runs from the conserved cysteine through the conserved F or W. A D gene is named only where the DNA matches it firmly. Clone size is given for some rows only: seen once, a few or many times, or a class if the clone is expanded.

d_gene	abundance	j_gene	v_gene	CDR3nt	CDR3aa
TRBD2	.	TRBJ2-7	TRBV9	TGTGCCAGCAGCGCAAGCGGGGGGCCCCCCTACGAGCAGTACTTC	CASSASGGPPYEQYF
TRBD1	.	TRBJ2-1	TRBV27	TGTGCCAGCAGTTTTGGGGACAGGGCCCACAATGAGCAGTTCTTC	CASSFGDRAHNEQFF
TRBD1	.	TRBJ1-4	TRBV11-2	TGTGCCAGCAGCTTAACAGGGGGGAACGAAAAACTGTTTTTT	CASSLTGGNEKLFF
.	.	TRBJ1-6	TRBV6-1	TGTGCCGCATCACAGAGCCCAAACAATTTCTCACCCCTCCACTTT	CAASQSPNNFSPLHF
.	.	TRBJ1-2	TRBV6-1	TGTGCCAGCAGTTCGGGAGGGGGTTATGGCTACACCTTC	CASSSGGGYGYTF
TRBD1	.	TRBJ2-7	TRBV5-4	TGTGCCAGCAGCTTGGGGGACAGCTCCTACGAGCAGTACTTC	CASSLGDSSYEQYF
.	.	TRBJ2-5	TRBV6-4	TGTGCCTCCCACTCCATACAAGAGACCCAGTACTTC	CASHSIQETQYF
TRBD1	once	TRBJ1-2	TRBV5-1	TGCGCCAGCAGCCAGACAGGGGAGGGTGGCTACACCTTC	CASSQTGEGGYTF
TRBD2	.	TRBJ2-3	TRBV11-2	TGTGCCAGCAGCCGGAGCACCGGGACTAGCGGGAGTTCAGATACGCAGTATTTT	CASSRSTGTSGSSDTQYF
TRBD2	.	TRBJ2-7	TRBV29-1	TGCAGCGCTGGGACTACCTCCTACGAGCAGTACTTC	CSAGTTSYEQYF
.	.	TRBJ1-3	TRBV2	TGTGCCAGCAGGGCTGCGGACAGTGACTCTGGAAACACCATATATTTT	CASRAADSDSGNTIYF
TRBD2	.	TRBJ2-5	TRBV4-1	TGCGCCAGCAGCCAGGCGGTCAGAGCGGGGGGGCCGGGAGAGACCCAGTACTTC	CASSQAVRAGGPGETQYF
TRBD1	.	TRBJ1-1	TRBV7-9	TGTGCCAGCAGCGCCGGTTACAGGGGTTTAAGGACTGAAGCTTTCTTT	CASSAGYRGLRTEAFF
TRBD2	few	TRBJ2-7	TRBV12-5	TGTGCTAGTGGTTTAGGACTAGCGGGGGTGCACGAGCAGTACTTC	CASGLGLAGVHEQYF
TRBD1	.	TRBJ2-1	TRBV7-8	TGTGCCAGCAGCCTAGGGACAGCTAACAATGAGCAGTTCTTC	CASSLGTANNEQFF
TRBD2	.	TRBJ2-1	TRBV19	TGTGCCAGTAGTATAGTAGCGGGAGCGGGAGGTGAGCAGTTCTTC	CASSIVAGAGGEQFF
.	few	TRBJ1-2	TRBV9	TGTGCCAGCAGCGCGACAGATAGATATGGCTACACCTTC	CASSATDRYGYTF
.	.	TRBJ2-2	TRBV5-4	TGTGCCAGCGGACAGTACACCGGAGAGCTGTTTTTT	CASGQYTGELFF
.	.	TRBJ1-4	TRBV7-9	TGTGCCAGCAGCCCGCGGGGCTTTGGTAATGAAAAACTGTTTTTT	CASSPRGFGNEKLFF
.	.	TRBJ2-2	TRBV7-6	TGTGCCAGCAGCCACCCGGGACTCCATGCCGGGGAGCTGTTTTTT	CASSHPGLHAGELFF
.	.	TRBJ1-1	TRBV12-5	TGTGCTAGTGGTTTGGTACCTGGAGGGAACACTGAAGCTTTCTTT	CASGLVPGGNTEAFF
.	.	TRBJ2-1	TRBV5-1	TGCGCCAGCAGCAAACAGAAATCGGACCGACTAGGGAATGAGCAGTTCTTC	CASSKQKSDRLGNEQFF
TRBD1	.	TRBJ2-5	TRBV5-5	TGTGCCAGCAGCTTCCCCCTTTCCGGGACAGGGGGCCAAGAGACCCAGTACTTC	CASSFPLSGTGGQETQYF
TRBD2	once	TRBJ2-1	TRBV5-6	TGTGCCAGCAGCTTGACTAGCGGGGACTACAATGAGCAGTTCTTC	CASSLTSGDYNEQFF
TRBD1	.	TRBJ1-1	TRBV29-1	TGCAGCGCCGAGACAGGGTACAACACTGAAGCTTTCTTT	CSAETGYNTEAFF
TRBD2	.	TRBJ2-2	TRBV27	TGTGCCAGCAGTTCCATAGCGGGAGGTACCGGGGAGCTGTTTTTT	CASSSIAGGTGELFF
TRBD2	.	TRBJ2-7	TRBV6-1	TGTGCCAGCAGTGAGGGACTAGCGGGGGGGTACGAGCAGTACTTC	CASSEGLAGGYEQYF
.	.	TRBJ2-1	TRBV19	TGTGCCAGTAGGACACTGTACAATGAGCAGTTCTTC	CASRTLYNEQFF
TRBD2	.	TRBJ2-7	TRBV5-5	TGTGCCAGCAGCCTGGGACTAGCGGGGGTCCCAACCTACGAGCAGTACTTC	CASSLGLAGVPTYEQYF
.	.	TRBJ1-2	TRBV6-5	TGTGCCAGCAGTTACTCGGTAAAGGGGGAGTATGGCTACACCTTC	CASSYSVKGEYGYTF
.	.	TRBJ2-1	TRBV27	TGTGCCAGCAGTGATATCTTGGCAGGGGCCTACAATGAGCAGTTCTTC	CASSDILAGAYNEQFF
.	.	TRBJ2-2	TRBV1	TGCACCAGCAGCCAAGATCTAGGACTAGCGGCCACCGGGGAGCTGTTTTTT	CTSSQDLGLAATGELFF
TRBD1	.	TRBJ1-2	TRBV6-5	TGTGCCACCGGCGACAGGGGGACCACGGATGGCTACACCTTC	CATGDRGTTDGYTF
TRBD1	.	TRBJ2-7	TRBV4-1	TGCGCCAGCAGCCAAGTTACAGGGGCCCCCTCCTACGAGCAGTACTTC	CASSQVTGAPSYEQYF
.	once	TRBJ2-7	TRBV7-9	TGTGCCAGCAGCTTAGCGGGGAGGAGCTCCTACGAGCAGTACTTC	CASSLAGRSSYEQYF
.	.	TRBJ1-2	TRBV2	TGTGCCAGCAGTTACTCGTCAGGGGAATATGGCTACACCTTC	CASSYSSGEYGYTF
TRBD2	.	TRBJ2-3	TRBV28	TGTGCCAGCAGTTTTGGGGGAGGGCCCGCAGATACGCAGTATTTT	CASSFGGGPADTQYF
TRBD1	.	TRBJ1-5	TRBV29-1	TGCAGCGTTTTACAGGGGGATGGCAATCAGCCCCAGCATTTT	CSVLQGDGNQPQHF
TRBD1	.	TRBJ1-2	TRBV19	TGTGCCAGTAGTATGACAGGGGAGACTAACTATGGCTACACCTTC	CASSMTGETNYGYTF
TRBD2	.	TRBJ2-4	TRBV4-1	TGCGCCAGCAGCCAAGGACTAGCGGGGTCGGAAAACATTCAGTACTTC	CASSQGLAGSENIQYF
.	few	TRBJ2-7	TRBV7-6	TGTGCCAGCAGCTTAGGGGGGGGGCAGAGCTCCTACGAGCAGTACTTC	CASSLGGGQSSYEQYF
.	.	TRBJ1-3	TRBV7-2	TGTGCCAGCAGCTCCTATCTCAACTCTGGAAACACCATATATTTT	CASSSYLNSGNTIYF
.	few	TRBJ1-2	TRBV6-5	TGTGCCAGCAGTTATAGGGGCGATAACTATGGCTACACCTTC	CASSYRGDNYGYTF
TRBD1	.	TRBJ1-2	TRBV6-5	TGTGCCAGCAGTTACCTCGGACAGGAATCGGGCTACACCTTC	CASSYLGQESGYTF
.	.	TRBJ2-5	TRBV7-6	TGTGCCAGCAGCTTAGGGCCGAGGCGGGGCCAAGAGACCCAGTACTTC	CASSLGPRRGQETQYF
.	.	TRBJ2-5	TRBV11-3	TGTGCCAGCAGCCACAACAGTCAAGAGACCCAGTACTTC	CASSHNSQETQYF
TRBD2	once	TRBJ2-5	TRBV9	TGTGCCAGCAGCATAGGACTAGTGGGAGAGACCCAGTACTTC	CASSIGLVGETQYF
.	.	TRBJ2-2	TRBV5-6	TGTGCCAGCAGCGGGAGAGGGACTCAGGCCGGGGAGCTGTTTTTT	CASSGRGTQAGELFF
.	.	TRBJ1-1	TRBV28	TGTGCCAGCAGTTTATTCGTCACAGGGTTTTTGAACACTGAAGCTTTCTTT	CASSLFVTGFLNTEAFF
TRBD1	.	TRBJ1-1	TRBV5-6	TGTGCCAGCAGCGGGGCGACAGGGGGGAACACTGAAGCTTTCTTT	CASSGATGGNTEAFF
.	.	TRBJ1-1	TRBV11-2	TGTGCCAGCAGCTTAGGGGGAGGCAACACTGAAGCTTTCTTT	CASSLGGGNTEAFF